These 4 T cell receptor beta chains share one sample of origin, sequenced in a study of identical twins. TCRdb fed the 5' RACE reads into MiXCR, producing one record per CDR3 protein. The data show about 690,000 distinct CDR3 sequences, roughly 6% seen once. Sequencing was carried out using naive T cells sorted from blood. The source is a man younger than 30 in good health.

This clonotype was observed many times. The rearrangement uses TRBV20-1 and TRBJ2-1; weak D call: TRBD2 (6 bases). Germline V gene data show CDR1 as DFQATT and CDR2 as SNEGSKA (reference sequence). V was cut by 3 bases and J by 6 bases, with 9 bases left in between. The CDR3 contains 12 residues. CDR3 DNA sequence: TGCAGTGCTAGTTGGGACTTCAATGAGCAGTTCTTC. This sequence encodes CSASWDFNEQFF.

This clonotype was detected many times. CDR3 in DNA: TGTGCCATCAGTGAGAGTTGGGTGGAGCTCTCCTACGAGCAGTACTTC. The encoded protein is CAISESWVELSYEQYF. V usage is TRBV10-3 and J usage is TRBJ2-7; unclear D gene. Per the germline V gene, CDR1 is ENHRY and CDR2 is SYGVKD. This CDR3 is 16 amino acids long. V lost 2 bases and J 0 bases, leaving 14 bases between the germline ends.

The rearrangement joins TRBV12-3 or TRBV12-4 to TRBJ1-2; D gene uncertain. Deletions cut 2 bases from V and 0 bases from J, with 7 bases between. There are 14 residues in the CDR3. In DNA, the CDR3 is TGTGCCAGCAGTTTACAGGTGGCTAACTATGGCTACACCTTC. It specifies CASSLQVANYGYTF.

The chain's CDR3 is CASSLFPGTSSDAQYF. The CDR3 DNA reads TGCGCCAGCAGCTTGTTCCCCGGGACTAGCTCTGATGCGCAGTATTTT. This rearrangement joins TRBV5-1 to TRBJ2-3; 9 bases match TRBD2. The trim removed 1 base at V and 10 bases at J, leaving 13 bases unmatched. The CDR3 totals 16 residues. The germline CDR1 and CDR2 sequences are SGHRS and YFSETQ.